Shown below are 5 T cell receptor beta chains from a single sample sequenced in a study of blood T cell repertoires in COVID-19. Assay: immunoSEQ multiplex PCR; the TCRdb copy retains only in-frame clones and omits some. The sample lists 350,000 to 500,000 clones; roughly 88% were seen once. Sequencing was performed on PBMCs or T cells enriched from blood (not recorded which). These receptors all come from a young woman who had been exposed to COVID-19.

V is TRBV19 and J is TRBJ2-7; 9 bases agree with TRBD1. V lost 1 base, J lost 4 bases, and 5 bases stayed unmatched. Germline V gene lookup returns CDR1 LNHDA and CDR2 SQIVND (reference sequence). The CDR3 has 15 amino acids. DNA of the CDR3: TGTGCCAGTAGTATAGGAGGGACAGGGTTTTACGAGCAGTACTTC. This gives the protein CASSIGGTGFYEQYF.

This rearrangement joins TRBV6-5 to TRBJ1-1, with 8 bases aligning to TRBD1. The CDR3 is 14 amino acids. Germline assignment: CDR1 MNHEY and CDR2 SVGAGI. The junction had 3 bases not matched to a gene; V was cut back by 6 bases and J by 0 bases. The CDR3 coding sequence is TGTGCCAGCAGACTGACAGGGGTGAACACTGAAGCTTTCTTT. As protein: CASRLTGVNTEAFF.

This chain links TRBV28 with TRBJ1-6; 8 nucleotides agree with TRBD1. This CDR3 region has 15 residues. Unmatched junction bases numbered 4, after V lost 2 bases and J lost 7 bases. Per germline, CDR1 MDHEN and CDR2 SYDVKM. The CDR3 here is CASSLRDRRNSPLHF. CDR3 nucleotide sequence: TGTGCCAGCAGTTTACGGGACAGGAGAAATTCACCCCTCCACTTT.

Regarding this clone: The missing conserved phenylalanine or tryptophan at the end of this CDR3 makes a read error likely. It is unclear where the CDR3 begins or ends on the DNA, so no DNA is shown, and the CDR3 is as TCRdb lists it. V and J are TRBV21-1 and TRBJ1-1; the listed D gene, TRBD1, was not tested against the DNA. TRBV21-1 is marked as a pseudogene. The CDR3 spans 16 residues, counting both ends. The CDR3 sequence: CASSIWTGPLFTEAFL.

V is TRBV11-2 and J is TRBJ2-7; 9 nucleotides align to TRBD1. The CDR3 sequence is 14 residues long. Germline values: CDR1 SGHAT, CDR2 FQNNGV. V was clipped by 5 bases and J by 2 bases; unmatched bases: 4. The CDR3 loop is CASSETGGPYEQYF. The CDR3 nucleotides are TGTGCCAGCAGCGAGACAGGGGGGCCCTACGAGCAGTACTTC.